These 29 T cell receptor beta chains were sequenced from one sample in a study of blood T cell repertoires in COVID-19. Some clones are missing from TCRdb's copy, which holds only in-frame ones; the method was immunoSEQ multiplex PCR. The table lists around 310,000 clones, over 85% of them singletons. Sequenced sample: PBMCs or T cells enriched from blood (not recorded which). Receptor source: a woman aged 25 to 39 who had recovered from COVID-19.

The chain uses TRBV10-3 and TRBJ1-1; 12 bases align to TRBD1. This CDR3 is 16 amino acids long. V lost 4 bases to trimming and J lost 4 bases; unmatched junction nucleotides: 7. The V gene's germline CDR1 is ENHRY and CDR2 SYGVKD. The DNA of the CDR3 is TGTGCCATCAGTGGGGGGGACAGGGGGCGTATCACTGAAGCTTTCTTT. This sequence encodes CAISGGDRGRITEAFF.

The genes are TRBV6-2 or TRBV6-3 and TRBJ2-1; 11 bases map to TRBD2. Germline V lookup: CDR1 MNHEY, CDR2 SVGEGT. The ends lost 6 bases at V and 2 bases at J; junction bases unmatched: 9. CDR3 length equals 17 residues. CDR3 DNA sequence: TGTGCCAGCAGCAAAGCCGTGACTAGCGGGGCCTACAATGAGCAGTTCTTC. Translated, it gives CASSKAVTSGAYNEQFF.

In this sample, this clone turned up once. This chain links TRBV6-2 or TRBV6-3 with TRBJ1-1; D is undetermined. CDR1 is MNHEY and CDR2 is SVGEGT in the germline V gene. The germline V and J ends were trimmed by 2 bases and 2 bases, with 6 bases remaining between them. The CDR3 length is 13 residues. The CDR3 loop reads CASSYRGNTEAFF. In nucleotides, the CDR3 is TGTGCCAGCAGTTACCGGGGAAACACTGAAGCTTTCTTT.

This chain links TRBV30 with TRBJ2-3; weak D call: TRBD2 (6 bases). Germline loops: CDR1 GTSNPN, CDR2 SVGIG (reference sequence). The CDR3 has 14 amino acids. Trimming stripped 1 base from V and 2 bases from J, with 10 bases between. In DNA form, the CDR3 reads TGTGCCTGGAGTGCGGACTACTCCACAGATACGCAGTATTTT. Its translation: CAWSADYSTDTQYF.

The chain uses TRBV28 and TRBJ2-7; 9 bases align to TRBD1. With V trimmed by 5 bases and J by 3 bases, 5 bases remained unmatched. Germline assignment: CDR1 MDHEN and CDR2 SYDVKM. The CDR3 is 14 residues long. CDR3 DNA: TGTGCCAGCAGTGAGGACAGGGGCGGCTACGAGCAGTACTTC. This gives the protein CASSEDRGGYEQYF.

The chain couples TRBV2 to TRBJ1-2; 7 bases align to TRBD1. Germline lookup yields CDR1 SNHLY and CDR2 FYNNEI. V gave up 3 bases and J gave up 5 bases; unmatched junction bases: 3. The CDR3 is 13 residues long. Written as DNA, the CDR3 is TGTGCCAGCAGTGACCCAGGGGGGTATGGCTACACCTTC. Residues: CASSDPGGYGYTF.

In regard to this clone: At one end the junction does not follow the germline gene, possibly because of a read error. The chain couples TRBV7-7 to TRBJ2-3, with TRBD1 matching over 9 bases. The germline CDR1 and CDR2 sequences are SSHAT and FNYEAQ (reference sequence). The CDR3 has 15 amino acids. Here the CDR3 reads CASSVGTGSTDTQYF. CDR3 DNA: TGTGCTAGCAGCGTGGGGACAGGGAGCACAGATACGCAGTATTTT.

This sequence joins TRBV19 and TRBJ1-5; weak D call: TRBD1 (6 bases). Trimming cost V 4 bases and J 2 bases, with 18 bases left between them. CDR1 is LNHDA, CDR2 SQIVND, per germline (reference sequence). The CDR3 spans 17 residues. CDR3 loop: CASSKAKQGAGNQPQHF. The DNA of the CDR3 is TGTGCCAGTAGTAAGGCCAAACAGGGTGCGGGCAATCAGCCCCAGCATTTT. The whole variable domain, filled in from reference TRBV19 and TRBJ1-5, reads DGGITQSPKYLFRKEGQNVTLSCEQNLNHDAMYWYRQDPGQGLRLIYYSQIVNDFQKGDIAEGYSVSREKKESFPLTVTSAQKNPTAFYLCASSKAKQGAGNQPQHFGDGTRLSIL.

V is TRBV24-1 and J is TRBJ2-1; possible D gene TRBD2, 5 bases. Germline CDR1 reads KGHDR; CDR2 reads SFDVKD. The CDR3 covers 15 residues. V lost 6 bases to trimming and J lost 0 bases, with 11 bases between them. DNA of the CDR3: TGTGCCACCAGTTCTGTGGGAGTCTCCTACAATGAGCAGTTCTTC. This gives the protein CATSSVGVSYNEQFF.

J is TRBJ2-6 and V is TRBV7-9, with a possible D match to TRBD2 (5 bases). The CDR3 has 14 amino acids. The germline V gene encodes CDR1 SEHNR and CDR2 FQNEAQ (reference sequence). V dropped 11 bases and J dropped 0 bases, with 11 bases sitting between them. The CDR3 sequence: CAAGRTSGANVLTF. In DNA form, the CDR3 reads TGTGCCGCGGGTAGAACCTCTGGGGCCAACGTCCTGACTTTC.

J is TRBJ1-4 and V is TRBV27, with a weak D call TRBD1 (5 bases). Per the germline V gene, CDR1 is MNHEY and CDR2 is SMNVEV (reference sequence). Trimming pared 6 bases from V and 3 bases from J, leaving 17 bases between. CDR3 length: 16 residues. Here the CDR3 reads CASSESWGLANEKLFF. The CDR3, as DNA: TGTGCCAGCAGCGAAAGCTGGGGCTTGGCTAATGAAAAACTGTTTTTT. Variable domain in full (rest from reference TRBV27 and TRBJ1-4): EAQVTQNPRYLITVTGKKLTVTCSQNMNHEYMSWYRQDPGLGLRQIYYSMNVEVTDKGDVPEGYKVSRKEKRNFPLILESPSPNQTSLYFCASSESWGLANEKLFFGSGTQLSVL.

The chain combines TRBV10-3 with TRBJ1-1; 7 nucleotides match TRBD1. Germline V gene data show CDR1 as ENHRY and CDR2 as SYGVKD. This CDR3 comprises 17 residues. Germline trimming cut 6 bases from V and 1 base from J; bases unmatched to any gene: 14. The CDR3 protein is CAIRLGAVGDRNTEAFF. The CDR3, as DNA: TGTGCCATCAGGCTGGGGGCCGTAGGGGACAGGAACACTGAAGCTTTCTTT.

The rearrangement joins TRBV9 to TRBJ2-1; 7 bases fit TRBD2. This CDR3 has 11 residues. Trimming cost V 4 bases and J 13 bases; bases outside gene matches: 5. The germline V gene encodes CDR1 SGDLS and CDR2 YYNGEE. Here the CDR3 DNA reads TGTGCCAGCAGCTCCGGACTAGTCCAGTTCTTC. Protein product: CASSSGLVQFF.

CDR3 loop: CASSQSIGDRGLRDTEAFF. The CDR3 DNA sequence: TGCGCCAGCAGTCAATCGATCGGTGACAGGGGGCTTCGGGACACTGAAGCTTTCTTT. This chain uses TRBV23-1 with TRBJ1-1; TRBD1 matches at 10 bases. Being an ORF, TRBV23-1 has a function that is uncertain. With 0 bases clipped from V and 3 bases from J, the junction kept 13 bases outside the gene matches. This CDR3 has 19 residues.

The gene calls are TRBV4-2 and TRBJ1-1, with D possibly matching TRBD1 (5 bases). The CDR3 runs to 15 residues. V shed 3 bases and J shed 1 base, with 12 bases lying between them. Germline CDR1 reads LGHNA; CDR2 reads YNFKEQ. CDR3 protein: CASSQVLQENTEAFF. CDR3 nucleotides: TGTGCCAGCAGCCAGGTCCTACAGGAGAACACTGAAGCTTTCTTT.

This clone has a single count. The chain is built from TRBV3-1 (or the pseudogene TRBV3-2) and TRBJ2-6; no reliable D call. Trimming took 0 bases from V and 0 from J, leaving 9 bases between them. This CDR3 has 17 residues. In germline, CDR1 is LGHDT, CDR2 YNNKEL (reference sequence). The CDR3 here is CASSQDISGSGANVLTF. The CDR3 DNA sequence: TGTGCCAGCAGCCAAGATATATCCGGCTCTGGGGCCAACGTCCTGACTTTC.

The count of this clone is one. The chain employs TRBV6-6 and TRBJ1-5; the D gene is possibly TRBD1 (5 bases). The CDR3 sequence is 15 residues long. The V gene's germline CDR1 is MNHNY and CDR2 SVGAGI (reference sequence). V dropped 7 bases and J dropped 1 base, with 14 bases sitting between them. The CDR3 sequence: CASNIQWGSNQPQHF. For the CDR3, the DNA is TGTGCCAGCAACATACAGTGGGGCAGCAATCAGCCCCAGCATTTT.

This chain uses TRBV2 with TRBJ2-6; the match to TRBD1 covers 11 bases. Germline V gene sequence: CDR1 SNHLY, CDR2 FYNNEI. The CDR3 contains 16 residues. After removal of 6 bases from V and 4 bases from J, the junction contained 5 bases not matched to a gene. The CDR3 DNA follows: TGTGCCAGCAGAGGACAGGGGGCGTGGGGGGCCAACGTCCTGACTTTC. This codes for CASRGQGAWGANVLTF.

This chain connects TRBV10-3 to TRBJ2-3, with TRBD2 matching 13 bases. This CDR3 region has 17 residues. Germline V lookup: CDR1 ENHRY, CDR2 SYGVKD. Trimming cost V 4 bases and J 5 bases; bases outside gene matches: 9. CDR3 sequence reads: CAISGPRLAGGQDTQYF. CDR3 nucleotides: TGTGCCATCAGTGGCCCCCGACTAGCGGGAGGACAAGATACGCAGTATTTT.

The V and J genes are TRBV5-1 and TRBJ2-1; the D is unclear. Germline assignment: CDR1 SGHRS and CDR2 YFSETQ. The CDR3 consists of 14 residues. Trimming took off 0 bases at V and 5 bases at J, with 9 bases between the two ends. CDR3 coding DNA: TGCGCCAGCAGCTTGGAGCGCCTGAACAATGAGCAGTTCTTC. Protein product: CASSLERLNNEQFF.

This clone showed up just once. The V call is TRBV28, the J call TRBJ1-1; the match to TRBD1 covers 8 bases. Trimming cost V 2 bases and J 3 bases; bases outside gene matches: 2. Germline CDR1 MDHEN, CDR2 SYDVKM. The CDR3 is 14 amino acids. CDR3 nucleotides: TGTGCCAGCAGTTTAGCAGGGGGCTACACTGAAGCTTTCTTT. This encodes CASSLAGGYTEAFF. Full variable domain (remainder filled in from reference TRBV28 and TRBJ1-1): DVKVTQSSRYLVKRTGEKVFLECVQDMDHENMFWYRQDPGLGLRLIYFSYDVKMKEKGDIPEGYSVSREKKERFSLILESASTNQTSMYLCASSLAGGYTEAFFGQGTRLTVV.

This rearrangement joins TRBV5-1 to TRBJ2-7, with 8 bases aligning to TRBD2. Trimming at V came to 1 base and at J to 5 bases, leaving 11 bases not matched to a gene. This CDR3 has 16 amino acids. Germline V gives CDR1 SGHRS, CDR2 YFSETQ. CDR3 DNA sequence: TGCGCCAGCAGCTTGAATGGCGGGAGGCTCTTGGACGAGCAGTACTTC. Protein sequence: CASSLNGGRLLDEQYF.

The rearrangement links TRBV29-1 to TRBJ2-3; TRBD2 matches at 7 bases. Trimming cost V 4 bases and J 0 bases; bases outside gene matches: 7. The CDR3 loop spans 15 amino acids. Germline lookup yields CDR1 SQVTM and CDR2 ANQGSEA. The CDR3 DNA reads TGCAGCGTTGCCGGCGGGAGCCCGAGCACAGATACGCAGTATTTT. It yields the protein CSVAGGSPSTDTQYF.

This sequence joins TRBV30 and TRBJ2-5; 8 nucleotides align to TRBD2. V lost 3 bases and J lost 5; bases outside the gene matches: 11. Germline CDR1 GTSNPN, CDR2 SVGIG (reference sequence). The CDR3 extends over 15 amino acids. For the CDR3, the DNA is TGTGCCTGGAGCTCCCTAGTAGCGGGATCCGAGACCCAGTACTTC. It yields the protein CAWSSLVAGSETQYF.

The chain combines TRBV14 with TRBJ1-6, with D perhaps matching TRBD1 (5 bases). Germline V CDR1 and CDR2: SGHDN, FVKESK. This CDR3 is 15 amino acids long. V was clipped by 0 bases and J by 7 bases, with 10 bases between them. The CDR3 DNA reads TGTGCCAGCAGCCAAGATCGGGGGAAGAATTCACCCCTCCACTTT. Residues: CASSQDRGKNSPLHF.

This clone appeared a few times. This rearrangement joins TRBV28 to TRBJ1-5; no firm D call. CDR3 size: 14 residues. The V end lost 4 bases, the J end lost 1 base, and 8 bases lay between the germline ends. The germline CDR1 and CDR2 sequences are MDHEN and SYDVKM. The CDR3 sequence is CASSWTGSNQPQHF. The DNA of the CDR3 is TGTGCCAGCAGTTGGACGGGAAGCAATCAGCCCCAGCATTTT.

This chain uses TRBV24-1 with TRBJ2-1; TRBD1 is a possible D gene (5 bases). The V gene's germline CDR1 is KGHDR and CDR2 SFDVKD. The V end was cut by 5 bases, the J end by 8 bases, with 18 bases between. This CDR3 is built from 15 residues. The DNA of the CDR3 is TGTGCCACCAGTGGAGCTGGGGCAATAGATCATGAGCAGTTCTTC. Protein sequence: CATSGAGAIDHEQFF.

This chain joins TRBV5-1 and TRBJ2-1, with 12 bases that match TRBD1. Germline values: CDR1 SGHRS, CDR2 YFSETQ. The CDR3 has 14 residues. V lost 3 bases and J lost 9; bases outside the gene matches: 4. CDR3 bases: TGCGCCAGCAGCTCCGGGACAGGGGGCGGTGAGCAGTTCTTC. It codes for CASSSGTGGGEQFF. The full variable domain, with the rest looked up from reference TRBV5-1 and TRBJ2-1, is KAGVTQTPRYLIKTRGQQVTLSCSPISGHRSVSWYQQTPGQGLQFLFEYFSETQRNKGNFPGRFSGRQFSNSRSEMNVSTLELGDSALYLCASSSGTGGGEQFFGPGTRLTVL.

Written as DNA, the CDR3 is TGTGCCACCAGTGATCCTAGACTAGCGGGAGTGGGGGAGCAGTTCTTC. Translated, it gives CATSDPRLAGVGEQFF. The chain links TRBV24-1 to TRBJ2-1; 12 bases match TRBD2. V lost 3 bases and J lost 10; bases outside the gene matches: 9. The germline gives CDR1 KGHDR, CDR2 SFDVKD. The CDR3 runs 16 residues.